Shown below are 21 T cell receptor beta chains from a single sample sequenced in a study of blood T cell repertoires in COVID-19. Data came from immunoSEQ multiplex PCR; TCRdb stores just in-frame clones and leaves some out. The sample consists of fewer than 200,000 clones, over 75% of them appearing once. Sequencing input: peripheral blood. The source is a man between 65 and 85 years old with acute or convalescent COVID-19.

The gene calls are TRBV19 and TRBJ2-6; 9 bases line up with TRBD1. With 5 bases clipped from V and 2 bases from J, the junction kept 1 base outside the gene matches. Germline CDR1 is LNHDA and CDR2 is SQIVND (reference sequence). This CDR3 is 15 amino acids long. The CDR3 spells CASSRTGAGANVLTF. The CDR3 DNA reads TGTGCCAGTAGTCGGACAGGGGCTGGGGCCAACGTCCTGACTTTC.

The rearrangement links TRBV19 to TRBJ2-1, with TRBD2 identical over 11 bases. V was clipped by 7 bases and J by 7 bases; unmatched bases: 12. CDR3 size: 16 residues. CDR1 is LNHDA, CDR2 SQIVND, per germline (reference sequence). This CDR3 reads CASKELAGEDRNEQFF. CDR3 DNA sequence: TGTGCCAGTAAAGAACTAGCGGGAGAGGACCGAAATGAGCAGTTCTTC.

V gene TRBV11-3 combines with J gene TRBJ2-1; 9 bases are a match to TRBD1. V dropped 3 bases and J dropped 0; count of bases not matched to a gene: 0. Per the germline V gene, CDR1 is SGHNT and CDR2 is YENEEA. The CDR3 consists of 15 residues. The CDR3 is CASSLGQGSYNEQFF. The CDR3 nucleotides are TGTGCCAGCAGCTTGGGACAGGGCTCCTACAATGAGCAGTTCTTC. Looking up the rest from reference TRBV11-3 and TRBJ2-1 gives the full variable domain: EAGVVQSPRYKIIEKKQPVAFWCNPISGHNTLYWYLQNLGQGPELLIRYENEEAVDDSQLPKDRFSAERLKGVDSTLKIQPAELGDSAVYLCASSLGQGSYNEQFFGPGTRLTVL.

This chain joins TRBV4-2 and TRBJ2-7, with TRBD2 matching over 7 bases. The V gene end was trimmed by 0 bases and the J gene end by 3 bases; junction bases not matched to a gene: 5. The germline gives CDR1 LGHNA, CDR2 YNFKEQ. The CDR3 loop spans 15 amino acids. CDR3 nucleotide sequence: TGTGCCAGCAGCCAAGATCGGGGGGAGGGCTACGAGCAGTACTTC. It translates to CASSQDRGEGYEQYF.

This chain links TRBV19 with TRBJ2-6; D unresolved. The germline V gene has CDR1 LNHDA and CDR2 SQIVND (reference sequence). The CDR3 spans 16 residues. Trimming left V 5 bases short and J 2 bases short, with 13 bases between. This CDR3 reads CASSLGSTPGANVLTF. Written as DNA, the CDR3 is TGTGCCAGTAGTCTCGGGTCTACCCCTGGGGCCAACGTCCTGACTTTC. Full variable domain (rest looked up from reference TRBV19 and TRBJ2-6): DGGITQSPKYLFRKEGQNVTLSCEQNLNHDAMYWYRQDPGQGLRLIYYSQIVNDFQKGDIAEGYSVSREKKESFPLTVTSAQKNPTAFYLCASSLGSTPGANVLTFGAGSRLTVL.

This clone has more than one count but fewer than ten. The chain carries TRBV5-1 and TRBJ1-4; 7 bases line up with TRBD1. The CDR3 covers 16 residues. After removal of 2 bases from V and 4 bases from J, the junction contained 8 bases not matched to a gene. CDR1 is SGHRS and CDR2 is YFSETQ in the germline V gene. CDR3 DNA: TGCGCCAGCAGCTTCACAGGGGCTATGGGTAATGAAAAACTGTTTTTT. This codes for CASSFTGAMGNEKLFF.

The genes are TRBV6-2 or TRBV6-3 and TRBJ1-1; perhaps TRBD1 as D (6 bases). Trimming pared 2 bases from V and 0 bases from J, leaving 10 bases between. This CDR3 has 15 amino acids. CDR1 is MNHEY, CDR2 SVGEGT, per germline. The CDR3 bases are TGTGCCAGCAGTTACCTTACAGGGATGAACACTGAAGCTTTCTTT. This codes for CASSYLTGMNTEAFF.

This clone was seen a single time. The rearrangement joins TRBV10-3 to TRBJ2-2; perhaps TRBD1 as D (5 bases). CDR1 ENHRY and CDR2 SYGVKD come from the germline V gene. This CDR3 contains 18 residues. Trimming took 0 bases from V and 3 from J, leaving 17 bases between them. The DNA of the CDR3 is TGTGCCATCAGTGAGTCATTTGGACATAGTAGTGACACCGGGGAGCTGTTTTTT. It is translated as CAISESFGHSSDTGELFF.

This sequence joins TRBV28 and TRBJ2-5; a weak D match, TRBD2 (6 bases). V lost 3 bases and J 2 bases, leaving 19 bases between the germline ends. Per the germline V gene, CDR1 is MDHEN and CDR2 is SYDVKM. This CDR3 has 17 amino acids. CDR3 coding DNA: TGTGCCAGCAGTTTCCTCCCGCTAGCGAAACCTCAAGAGACCCAGTACTTC. It encodes CASSFLPLAKPQETQYF.

The chain combines TRBV5-6 with TRBJ2-7; the D is unclear. The CDR3 spans 11 residues. V was trimmed by 3 bases and J by 7 bases, leaving 8 bases between them. Looked up from germline, CDR1 is SGHDT and CDR2 is YYEEEE. For the CDR3, the DNA is TGTGCCAGCAGCTCCCGGCGGGAGCAGTACTTC. It yields the protein CASSSRREQYF.

V and J are TRBV6-2 or TRBV6-3 and TRBJ1-5, with D unresolved. The CDR3 is made up of 14 amino acids. Germline V CDR1 and CDR2: MNHEY, SVGEGT. Trimming shortened V by 2 bases and J by 7 bases, and 12 bases separated the two germline ends. The CDR3 bases are TGTGCCAGCAGTTACCCCACAGTCGCACAGCCCCAGCATTTT. This encodes CASSYPTVAQPQHF.

The chain carries TRBV21-1 and TRBJ1-1; the listed D gene, TRBD1, was not tested against the DNA. TRBV21-1 is flagged as a pseudogene. The CDR3 has 14 residues. The CDR3 bases are TGTGCCAGCAGCAGTAATGGGGGCTGGACTGAAGCTTTCTTT. Translating it yields CASSSNGGWTEAFF.

The chain combines TRBV7-9 with TRBJ1-6; possible D gene TRBD1, 6 bases. This CDR3 comprises 17 residues. Trimming removed 1 base from V and 5 bases from J, with 15 bases in between. In germline, CDR1 is SEHNR, CDR2 FQNEAQ (reference sequence). The CDR3 loop is CASSLGTQGWDNSPLHF. CDR3 coding DNA: TGTGCCAGCAGCTTAGGGACTCAGGGGTGGGATAATTCACCCCTCCACTTT.

The chain joins TRBV19 to TRBJ2-1; D possibly corresponds to TRBD2 (6 bases). Germline values: CDR1 LNHDA, CDR2 SQIVND (reference sequence). The CDR3 extends over 14 amino acids. Trimming took off 4 bases at V and 7 bases at J, with 14 bases between the two ends. CDR3 sequence: CASSTTGVMNEQFF. CDR3 sequence (DNA): TGTGCCAGTAGTACCACGGGAGTAATGAATGAGCAGTTCTTC.

The chain couples TRBV23-1 to TRBJ1-3; 8 nucleotides line up with TRBD1. TRBV23-1 is marked as an open reading frame, function uncertain. Trimming cost V 4 bases and J 0 bases; bases outside gene matches: 2. The CDR3 consists of 15 residues. CDR3 nucleotide sequence: TGCGCCAGCAGTCCGGGACAGGACTCTGGAAACACCATATATTTT. Encoded protein: CASSPGQDSGNTIYF.

V and J are TRBV19 and TRBJ1-4; 8 bases are a match to TRBD1. CDR3 length: 15 residues. From germline, CDR1 is LNHDA and CDR2 SQIVND (reference sequence). J lost 1 base, V lost 4 bases, and 2 bases had no gene match. CDR3 sequence: CASSTTGGTNEKLFF. The DNA of the CDR3 is TGTGCCAGTAGTACAACAGGGGGAACTAATGAAAAACTGTTTTTT.

The CDR3 loop is CASSSYGTGGNEQYF. DNA for the CDR3: TGTGCCAGCAGCTCATATGGGACAGGGGGCAACGAGCAGTACTTC. The gene calls are TRBV9 and TRBJ2-7, with 12 bases matching TRBD1. This CDR3 is built from 15 residues. V gave up 4 bases and J gave up 5 bases; unmatched junction bases: 7. In germline, CDR1 is SGDLS, CDR2 YYNGEE.

The chain couples TRBV5-1 to TRBJ1-1; possibly TRBD1 for D (6 bases). CDR1 is SGHRS and CDR2 is YFSETQ in the germline V gene. The CDR3 spans 14 residues. Deletions cut 0 bases from V and 5 bases from J, with 11 bases between. The CDR3 nucleotides are TGCGCCAGCAGCTTGGGGATTCAGGGGACTGAAGCTTTCTTT. This encodes CASSLGIQGTEAFF.

The V call is TRBV6-6, the J call TRBJ2-7, with 10 bases matching TRBD2. Germline trimming cut 5 bases from V and 7 bases from J; bases unmatched to any gene: 8. CDR1 and CDR2 (germline): MNHNY, SVGAGI (reference sequence). The CDR3 is 14 residues long. CDR3 coding DNA: TGTGCCAGCAGTAAACTAGCGGGGCCCGGGGAGCAGTACTTC. Translation gives CASSKLAGPGEQYF.

J is TRBJ2-7 and V is TRBV6-5; 8 nucleotides match TRBD1. The CDR3 is made up of 14 amino acids. Germline lookup yields CDR1 MNHEY and CDR2 SVGAGI. J lost 3 bases, V lost 2 bases, and 3 bases had no gene match. CDR3 protein: CASSYDRGDYEQYF. In nucleotides, the CDR3 is TGTGCCAGCAGTTACGACAGGGGAGACTACGAGCAGTACTTC.

This chain connects TRBV10-2 to TRBJ1-5, with 7 bases identical to TRBD1. The CDR3 totals 16 residues. With 2 bases clipped from V and 2 bases from J, the junction kept 6 bases outside the gene matches. Germline lookup yields CDR1 WSHSY and CDR2 SAAADI. Written as DNA, the CDR3 is TGCGCCAGCAGTGAGATCATAGGGGGCGGCAATCAGCCCCAGCATTTT. Translation: CASSEIIGGGNQPQHF.